Listed here are 29 T cell receptor beta chains from one sample, sequenced in a study of T cells after yellow fever vaccination. TCRdb ran MiXCR on the 5' RACE reads and lists one entry per CDR3 protein. There are 25,000 to 30,000 distinct CDR3 sequences in the sample; 4% to 5% occur only once, and around 35% lies in the top ten. The sample here was PBMCs, either bulk or a sorted T-cell subset (CD4+, CD8+, memory, or dextramer-sorted; not recorded which), taken on the day of the yellow fever booster vaccination. The receptors here all came from a man between 18 and 35 years old who received the YFV17D yellow fever vaccine.

This clonotype was seen ten or more times. V gene TRBV29-1 combines with J gene TRBJ2-3, with 8 positions matching TRBD2. The CDR3 extends over 15 amino acids. Trimming removed 1 base from V and 2 bases from J; junction bases left unmatched: 5. Germline CDR1 SQVTM, CDR2 ANQGSEA. The chain's CDR3 is CSVEVAGGYTDTQYF. The CDR3 DNA reads as TGCAGCGTTGAAGTGGCGGGGGGATACACAGATACGCAGTATTTT.

This clonotype was recorded many times. The chain links TRBV20-1 to TRBJ1-2; no clear D. The CDR3 has 12 residues. The V gene lost 5 bases and the J gene lost 10 bases, with 17 bases spanning the gap. Germline CDR1 DFQATT, CDR2 SNEGSKA (reference sequence). The CDR3, as DNA: TGCAGTGCTGAACGGACGCCCAATTACTACACCTTC. Protein sequence: CSAERTPNYYTF.

This clonotype was recorded at least ten times. As DNA, the CDR3 is TGTGCCAGCAGCTTGGCTAGCGGGGGGTACTCCTACGAGCAGTACGTC. As protein: CASSLASGGYSYEQYV. The chain has TRBV5-6 and TRBJ2-7; 11 positions agree with TRBD2. The CDR3 length is 16 residues. Germline lookup yields CDR1 SGHDT and CDR2 YYEEEE. V was clipped by 0 bases and J by 0 bases; unmatched bases: 2.

This clonotype has at least ten counts. The chain uses TRBV6-2 or TRBV6-3 and TRBJ1-2; no firm D call. CDR1 and CDR2 (germline): MNHEY, SVGEGT. The V end was cut by 5 bases, the J end by 1 base, with 14 bases between. The CDR3 contains 15 residues. DNA of the CDR3: TGTGCCAGCAGTCAACCATTGCGGTATAACTATGGCTACACCTTC. This encodes CASSQPLRYNYGYTF.

This clonotype came up many times. V usage is TRBV5-1 and J usage is TRBJ2-7; 7 nucleotides line up with TRBD2. After removal of 0 bases from V and 2 bases from J, the junction contained 2 bases not matched to a gene. The length of the CDR3 is 14 residues. Germline lookup yields CDR1 SGHRS and CDR2 YFSETQ. CDR3 residues: CASSLETSPYEQYF. The DNA of the CDR3 is TGCGCCAGCAGCTTGGAGACTAGCCCCTACGAGCAGTACTTC.

This clonotype was seen many times. This rearrangement joins TRBV7-9 to TRBJ2-2, with a weak D call TRBD1 (5 bases). V was trimmed by 4 bases and J by 6 bases, leaving 12 bases between them. CDR1 and CDR2 (germline): SEHNR, FQNEAQ (reference sequence). This CDR3 region has 14 residues. CDR3 nucleotide sequence: TGTGCCAGCAGCTCCCAGGGCGGACCCGGGGAGCTGTTTTTT. This sequence encodes CASSSQGGPGELFF.

This clonotype has at least ten counts. The chain employs TRBV6-5 and TRBJ2-6, with a weak D call TRBD2 (6 bases). Between the trimmed V and J ends, which lost 8 bases and 0 bases, there was a span of 14 bases. Germline V CDR1 and CDR2: MNHEY, SVGAGI. CDR3 length equals 16 residues. The CDR3 bases are TGTGCCAGCCATACCGGCGGGGTCTCTGGGGCCAACGTCCTGACTTTC. Its protein product is CASHTGGVSGANVLTF.

The sample holds many counts of this clonotype. This chain uses TRBV20-1 with TRBJ1-1, with TRBD1 as a possible D gene (6 bases). The V and J ends lost 0 bases and 6 bases respectively, with 29 bases between them. The germline V gene has CDR1 DFQATT and CDR2 SNEGSKA (reference sequence). CDR3 length: 19 amino acids. The CDR3 loop reads CSARDIRKQGALGYPEAFF. CDR3 in DNA: TGCAGTGCTAGAGATATAAGAAAACAGGGTGCCCTCGGCTACCCTGAAGCTTTCTTT.

This chain uses TRBV4-3 with TRBJ2-3; D is unclear. The V gene lost 0 bases and the J gene lost 4 bases, with 8 bases spanning the gap. Germline values: CDR1 LGHNA, CDR2 YSLEER. The CDR3 has 14 residues. The CDR3 coding sequence is TGCGCCAGCAGCCAAGAGTCTACCTCAGATACGCAGTATTTT. This translates into CASSQESTSDTQYF.

This clonotype has ten or more counts. This sequence joins TRBV4-3 and TRBJ2-7; 7 bases are shared with TRBD1. CDR1 and CDR2 from the germline V gene are LGHNA and YSLEER. The CDR3 is made up of 17 amino acids. J was trimmed by 2 bases and V by 1 base; bases with no gene match: 11. CDR3 amino acids: CASSQVAGQGVTYEQYF. The CDR3 bases are TGCGCCAGCAGCCAAGTCGCGGGTCAGGGGGTGACCTACGAGCAGTACTTC.

This clonotype was recorded at least ten times. The gene calls are TRBV20-1 and TRBJ2-3; D might be TRBD2 (6 bases). V was trimmed by 0 bases and J by 3 bases, leaving 10 bases between them. The CDR3 has 14 residues. Germline CDR1 and CDR2: DFQATT and SNEGSKA (reference sequence). CDR3 region: CSAREGRGTDTQYF. The DNA of the CDR3 is TGCAGTGCTAGAGAAGGACGGGGGACAGATACGCAGTATTTT.

This clonotype has a count of ten or more. This chain uses TRBV20-1 with TRBJ2-6, with 7 bases identical to TRBD1. Germline V gene lookup returns CDR1 DFQATT and CDR2 SNEGSKA (reference sequence). This CDR3 is 17 amino acids long. Trimming removed 2 bases from V and 1 base from J; junction bases left unmatched: 8. Written as DNA, the CDR3 is TGCAGTGCTAGACCTGGGACAGCTACATCTGGGGCCAACGTCCTGACTTTC. It codes for CSARPGTATSGANVLTF.

The CDR3: CASSLALSGEVEQFF. CDR3 bases: TGTGCCAGCAGCCTAGCCCTTAGCGGGGAAGTTGAGCAGTTCTTC. The chain combines TRBV14 with TRBJ2-1, with 8 bases identical to TRBD2. The CDR3 sequence is 15 residues long. Germline assignment: CDR1 SGHDN and CDR2 FVKESK. V trimming: 4 bases; J trimming: 9 bases; junction bases outside the gene matches: 11. The full variable domain, completed using reference TRBV14 and TRBJ2-1, is EAGVTQFPSHSVIEKGQTVTLRCDPISGHDNLYWYRRVMGKEIKFLLHFVKESKQDESGMPNNRFLAERTGGTYSTLKVQPAELEDSGVYFCASSLALSGEVEQFFGPGTRLTVL.

This clonotype was observed many times. The rearrangement uses TRBV7-2 and TRBJ1-3; the D gene is possibly TRBD1 (5 bases). Germline CDR1 reads SGHTA; CDR2 reads FQGNSA. CDR3 length equals 15 residues. Trimming removed 4 bases at V and 3 bases at J, with 13 bases between. This CDR3 reads CASSSDGGGGNTIYF. The CDR3 DNA follows: TGTGCCAGCAGCTCAGATGGGGGTGGTGGAAACACCATATATTTT.

This clonotype was seen many times. CDR3 coding DNA: TGTGCCAGCAGCTTAGCCAGCGGGGCGGGAGAGCAGTACTTC. Amino acid sequence: CASSLASGAGEQYF. The chain combines TRBV7-2 with TRBJ2-7, with 7 bases matching TRBD2. The CDR3 is 14 amino acids. V lost 0 bases, J lost 7 bases, and 6 bases stayed unmatched. Germline CDR1 SGHTA, CDR2 FQGNSA. The whole variable domain, remainder taken from reference TRBV7-2 and TRBJ2-7, is GAGVSQSPSNKVTEKGKDVELRCDPISGHTALYWYRQSLGQGLEFLIYFQGNSAPDKSGLPSDRFSAERTGGSVSTLTIQRTQQEDSAVYLCASSLASGAGEQYFGPGTRLTVT.

Ten or more counts support this clonotype. The rearrangement uses TRBV20-1 and TRBJ1-5; D is unclear. This CDR3 contains 14 residues. The germline gives CDR1 DFQATT, CDR2 SNEGSKA (reference sequence). Trimming pared 4 bases from V and 2 bases from J, leaving 12 bases between. The DNA of the CDR3 is TGCAGTGCTAATTCGGGTTCGGGCAATCAGCCCCAGCATTTT. As protein: CSANSGSGNQPQHF.

This clonotype showed up many times. The V call is TRBV12-3 or TRBV12-4, the J call TRBJ2-7, with TRBD2 as a possible D gene (7 bases). CDR3 size: 14 residues. The V end lost 5 bases, the J end lost 6 bases, and 17 bases lay between the germline ends. CDR3 protein: CASSPDGGRLEQYV. CDR3 DNA: TGTGCCAGCAGTCCGGACGGGGGGCGCCTCGAGCAGTACGTC.

The V gene is TRBV25-1, the J gene TRBJ2-7; 7 positions agree with TRBD2. Germline lookup yields CDR1 MGHDK and CDR2 SYGVNS. CDR3 length: 14 amino acids. J was trimmed by 4 bases and V by 3 bases; bases with no gene match: 6. Here the CDR3 DNA reads TGTGCCAGCAGTGATTCGGGGGGTCTGTACGAGCAGTACTTC. It translates to CASSDSGGLYEQYF.

At least ten counts were recorded for this clonotype. The J gene is TRBJ1-1, the V gene TRBV12-3 or TRBV12-4, with D maybe TRBD1 (6 bases). Trimming took off 8 bases at V and 3 bases at J, with 28 bases between the two ends. This CDR3 has 18 amino acids. CDR3 sequence: CASRSSVRGLLKDTEAFF. CDR3 DNA: TGTGCCAGCCGGTCAAGTGTCAGGGGCCTTTTGAAGGACACTGAAGCTTTCTTT.

In its sample, this clonotype was seen a few times. The chain carries TRBV18 and TRBJ2-7; 11 bases align to TRBD1. The CDR3 sequence is 15 residues long. The V gene end was trimmed by 5 bases and the J gene end by 5 bases; junction bases not matched to a gene: 8. Germline CDR1 reads KGHSH; CDR2 reads LQKENI. CDR3 DNA: TGTGCCAGCTCAAAATGGGGACAGGGGGAGAACGAGCAGTACTTC. It codes for CASSKWGQGENEQYF.

The V gene is TRBV11-1, the J gene TRBJ2-1, with 9 bases matching TRBD2. Germline loops: CDR1 SGHAT, CDR2 FQDESV (reference sequence). Unmatched junction bases numbered 6, after V lost 5 bases and J lost 4 bases. The CDR3 contains 15 residues. The CDR3 DNA reads TGTGCCAGCAGCGCGCTAGCGGGGTCGTACAATGAGCAGTTCTTC. It yields the protein CASSALAGSYNEQFF. Drawing the rest from reference TRBV11-1 and TRBJ2-1, the complete variable domain is EAEVAQSPRYKITEKSQAVAFWCDPISGHATLYWYRQILGQGPELLVQFQDESVVDDSQLPKDRFSAERLKGVDSTLKIQPAELGDSAMYLCASSALAGSYNEQFFGPGTRLTVL.

The chain carries TRBV2 and TRBJ1-2; possible D gene TRBD1, 6 bases. This CDR3 contains 14 residues. V was cut by 6 bases and J by 4 bases, with 15 bases left in between. Per the germline V gene, CDR1 is SNHLY and CDR2 is FYNNEI. The CDR3 loop reads CASRLPGGLYGYTF. The CDR3 bases are TGTGCCAGCAGACTTCCGGGGGGGCTCTATGGCTACACCTTC.

This clonotype has at least ten counts. The J gene is TRBJ1-1, the V gene TRBV7-3, with TRBD1 matching over 7 bases. The V gene's germline CDR1 is SGHTA and CDR2 FQGTGA. The CDR3 covers 14 residues. Germline trimming cut 1 base from V and 4 bases from J; bases unmatched to any gene: 3. CDR3 amino acids: CASSLNRGLTEAFF. The CDR3, as DNA: TGTGCCAGCAGCTTAAATAGGGGGCTCACTGAAGCTTTCTTT.

This clonotype was found many times. The CDR3 DNA reads TGCGCCAGCACCCTTGATGCAGGGGTAAACATTCAGTACTTC. It yields the protein CASTLDAGVNIQYF. J is TRBJ2-4 and V is TRBV5-1, with D perhaps matching TRBD1 (6 bases). This CDR3 is 14 amino acids long. Germline loops: CDR1 SGHRS, CDR2 YFSETQ. V gave up 6 bases and J gave up 6 bases, with 16 bases separating them.

There are many counts of this clonotype. The chain recombines TRBV6-1 with TRBJ2-3, with D uncertain. The CDR3 has 15 residues. Trimming shortened V by 3 bases and J by 0 bases, and 10 bases separated the two germline ends. Germline V gives CDR1 MNHNS, CDR2 SASEGT. The CDR3 here is CASSDKSQSTDTQYF. The CDR3 DNA reads as TGTGCCAGCAGTGACAAGTCCCAAAGCACAGATACGCAGTATTTT.

This clonotype occurred many times. The V and J genes are TRBV4-2 and TRBJ2-3; the D gene is possibly TRBD2 (5 bases). V was trimmed by 1 base and J by 2 bases, leaving 13 bases between them. This CDR3 spans 16 amino acids. Germline assignment: CDR1 LGHNA and CDR2 YNFKEQ. The CDR3 bases are TGTGCCAGCAGCCAAGGAGGGCCCAGTGTCACAGATACGCAGTATTTT. Its translation is CASSQGGPSVTDTQYF.

The CDR3 DNA follows: TGCAGTGCTAGTCCAGGGACAGATACGCAGTATTTT. Its protein is CSASPGTDTQYF. This chain connects TRBV20-1 to TRBJ2-3; a weak D match, TRBD1 (5 bases). The CDR3 runs 12 residues. Looked up from germline, CDR1 is DFQATT and CDR2 is SNEGSKA (reference sequence). Trimming took 3 bases from V and 3 from J, leaving 7 bases between them.

The table lists this clonotype with many counts. The chain couples TRBV27 to TRBJ2-3; 9 bases match TRBD1. The germline V gene has CDR1 MNHEY and CDR2 SMNVEV (reference sequence). V shed 5 bases and J 7 bases; nucleotides not matched to a gene: 13. This CDR3 is built from 16 residues. The CDR3 sequence is CASSKAGQGRQYTQYF. The CDR3 nucleotides read TGTGCCAGCAGTAAAGCGGGACAGGGACGTCAATATACGCAGTATTTT.

This clonotype was observed at least ten times. CDR3 protein: CASSAGAPGELFF. CDR3 DNA: TGTGCCAGCAGCGCTGGGGCCCCGGGGGAGCTGTTTTTT. The chain recombines TRBV7-2 with TRBJ2-2; TRBD1 might be the D (5 bases). The CDR3 runs to 13 residues. Trimming left V 5 bases short and J 8 bases short, with 12 bases between. The germline V gene has CDR1 SGHTA and CDR2 FQGNSA.